The T cell receptor beta chain described here comes from a study of T cells of healthy individuals. In TCRdb, the 5' RACE reads were re-called with MiXCR into one record per CDR3 protein. Of about 40,000 distinct CDR3 sequences listed, about 5% are singletons. In its sample, this clonotype was seen a few times. Germline loops: CDR1 SQVTM, CDR2 ANQGSEA. The CDR3 spans 11 residues. The ends lost 6 bases at V and 2 bases at J; junction bases unmatched: 0. The source is a human donor in good health. The chain carries TRBV29-1 and TRBJ2-5, with 7 bases aligning to TRBD1. The CDR3 loop is CSVGQQETQYF. The CDR3 nucleotides read TGCAGCGTGGGACAGCAAGAGACCCAGTACTTC. Complete variable domain (other parts from reference TRBV29-1 and TRBJ2-5): SAVISQKPSRDICQRGTSLTIQCQVDSQVTMMFWYRQQPGQSLTLIATANQGSEATYESGFVIDKFPISRPNLTFSTLTVSNMSPEDSSIYLCSVGQQETQYFGPGTRLLVL.